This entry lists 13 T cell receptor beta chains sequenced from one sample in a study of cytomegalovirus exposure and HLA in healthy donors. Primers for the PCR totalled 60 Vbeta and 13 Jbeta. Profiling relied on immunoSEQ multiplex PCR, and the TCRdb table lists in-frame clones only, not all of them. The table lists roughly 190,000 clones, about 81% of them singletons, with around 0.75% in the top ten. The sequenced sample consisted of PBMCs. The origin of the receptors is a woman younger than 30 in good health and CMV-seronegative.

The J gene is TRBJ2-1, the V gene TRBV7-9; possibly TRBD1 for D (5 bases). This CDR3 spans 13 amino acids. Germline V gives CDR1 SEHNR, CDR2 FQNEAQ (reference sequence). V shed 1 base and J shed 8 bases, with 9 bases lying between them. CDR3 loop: CASSLVTGHEQFF. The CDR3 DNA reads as TGTGCCAGCAGCTTAGTCACAGGCCATGAGCAGTTCTTC.

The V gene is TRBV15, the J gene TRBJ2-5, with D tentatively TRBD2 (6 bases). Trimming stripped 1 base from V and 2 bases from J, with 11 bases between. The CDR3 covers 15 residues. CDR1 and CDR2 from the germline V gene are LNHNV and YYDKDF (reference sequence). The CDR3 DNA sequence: TGTGCCACCAGCAGAGTAGGCGGGGTACAAGAGACCCAGTACTTC. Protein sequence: CATSRVGGVQETQYF. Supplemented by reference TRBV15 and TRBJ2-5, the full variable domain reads DAMVIQNPRYQVTQFGKPVTLSCSQTLNHNVMYWYQQKSSQAPKLLFHYYDKDFNNEADTPDNFQSRRPNTSFCFLDIRSPGLGDTAMYLCATSRVGGVQETQYFGPGTRLLVL.

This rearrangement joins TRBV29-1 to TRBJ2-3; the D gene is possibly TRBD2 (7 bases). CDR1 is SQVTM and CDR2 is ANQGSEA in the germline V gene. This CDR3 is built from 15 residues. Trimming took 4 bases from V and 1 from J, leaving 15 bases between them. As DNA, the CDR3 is TGCAGCGTTGGTGGGGGGGAGGGGGGCACAGATACGCAGTATTTT. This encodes CSVGGGEGGTDTQYF.

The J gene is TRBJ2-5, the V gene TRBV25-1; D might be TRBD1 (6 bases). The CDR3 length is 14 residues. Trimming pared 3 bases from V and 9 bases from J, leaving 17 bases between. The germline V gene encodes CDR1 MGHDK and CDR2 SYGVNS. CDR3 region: CASSDGTSPGSQYF. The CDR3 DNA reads TGTGCCAGCAGTGACGGGACATCTCCGGGGTCCCAGTACTTC.

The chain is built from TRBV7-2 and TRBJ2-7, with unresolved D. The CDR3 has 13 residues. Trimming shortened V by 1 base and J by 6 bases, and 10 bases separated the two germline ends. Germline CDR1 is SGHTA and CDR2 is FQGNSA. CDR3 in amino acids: CASSLGPGFEQYF. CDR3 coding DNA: TGTGCCAGCAGCTTAGGCCCCGGGTTCGAGCAGTACTTC.

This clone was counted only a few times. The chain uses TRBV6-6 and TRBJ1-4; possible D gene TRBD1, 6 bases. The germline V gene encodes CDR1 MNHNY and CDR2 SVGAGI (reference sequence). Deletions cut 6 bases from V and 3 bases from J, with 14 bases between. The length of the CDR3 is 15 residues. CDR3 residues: CASRWQGGPNEKLFF. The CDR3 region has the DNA TGTGCCAGCAGGTGGCAAGGGGGACCTAATGAAAAACTGTTTTTT.

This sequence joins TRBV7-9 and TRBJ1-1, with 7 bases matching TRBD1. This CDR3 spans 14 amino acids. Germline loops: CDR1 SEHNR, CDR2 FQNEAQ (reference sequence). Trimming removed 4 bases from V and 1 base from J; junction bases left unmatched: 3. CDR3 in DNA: TGTGCCAGCAGCTCGACAGGGAAGAACACTGAAGCTTTCTTT. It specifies CASSSTGKNTEAFF. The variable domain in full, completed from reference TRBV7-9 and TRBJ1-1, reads DTGVSQNPRHKITKRGQNVTFRCDPISEHNRLYWYRQTLGQGPEFLTYFQNEAQLEKSRLLSDRFSAERPKGSFSTLEIQRTEQGDSAMYLCASSSTGKNTEAFFGQGTRLTVV.

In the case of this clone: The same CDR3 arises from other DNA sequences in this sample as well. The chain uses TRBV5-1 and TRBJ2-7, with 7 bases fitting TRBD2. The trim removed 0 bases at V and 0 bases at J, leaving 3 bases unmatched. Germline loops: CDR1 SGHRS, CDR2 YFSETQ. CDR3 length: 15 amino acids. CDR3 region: CASSLAGGYSYEQYF. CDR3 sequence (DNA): TGCGCCAGCAGCTTGGCCGGGGGGTACTCCTACGAGCAGTACTTC.

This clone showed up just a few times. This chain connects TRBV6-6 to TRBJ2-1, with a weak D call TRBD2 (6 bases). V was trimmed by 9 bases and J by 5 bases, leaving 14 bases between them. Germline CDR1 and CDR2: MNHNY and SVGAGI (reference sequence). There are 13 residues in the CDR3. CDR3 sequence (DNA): TGTGCCAGTGGGGGGATTGCGCACAATGAGCAGTTCTTC. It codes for CASGGIAHNEQFF.

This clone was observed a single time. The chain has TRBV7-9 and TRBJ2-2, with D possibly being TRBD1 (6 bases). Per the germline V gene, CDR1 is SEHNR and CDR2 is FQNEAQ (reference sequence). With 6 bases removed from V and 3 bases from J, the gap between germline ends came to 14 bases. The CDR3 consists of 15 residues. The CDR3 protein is CASRGAGEDTGELFF. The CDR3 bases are TGTGCCAGCAGGGGTGCAGGGGAAGACACCGGGGAGCTGTTTTTT.

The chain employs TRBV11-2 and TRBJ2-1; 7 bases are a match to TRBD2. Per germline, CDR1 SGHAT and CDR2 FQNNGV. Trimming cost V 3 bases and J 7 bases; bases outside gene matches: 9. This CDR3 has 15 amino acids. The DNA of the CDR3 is TGTGCCAGCAGCTTGTCCGGGGGGATCGTAAATGAGCAGTTCTTC. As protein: CASSLSGGIVNEQFF.

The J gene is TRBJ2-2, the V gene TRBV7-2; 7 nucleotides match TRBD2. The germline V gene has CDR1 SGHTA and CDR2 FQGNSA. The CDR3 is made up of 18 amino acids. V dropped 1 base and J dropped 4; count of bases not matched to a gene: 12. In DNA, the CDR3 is TGTGCCAGCAGCTTAGTTTGGGGAGGCGGGAGCGCCACCGGGGAGCTGTTTTTT. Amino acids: CASSLVWGGGSATGELFF. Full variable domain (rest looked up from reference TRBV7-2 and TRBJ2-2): GAGVSQSPSNKVTEKGKDVELRCDPISGHTALYWYRQSLGQGLEFLIYFQGNSAPDKSGLPSDRFSAERTGGSVSTLTIQRTQQEDSAVYLCASSLVWGGGSATGELFFGEGSRLTVL.

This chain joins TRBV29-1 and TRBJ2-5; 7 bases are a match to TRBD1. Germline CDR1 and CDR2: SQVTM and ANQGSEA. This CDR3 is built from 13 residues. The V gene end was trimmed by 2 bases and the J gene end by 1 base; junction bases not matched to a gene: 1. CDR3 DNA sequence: TGCAGCGTTGAACCAGGGGGCCAAGAGACCCAGTACTTC. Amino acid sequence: CSVEPGGQETQYF.